The 3 T cell receptor beta chains reported below all come from one sample, sequenced in a study of T cell responses to AZD1222 COVID-19 vaccine. Sequenced by immunoSEQ multiplex PCR; TCRdb stores in-frame clones only, minus some. Of roughly 97,000 clones listed, around 89% are singletons. Sequenced material: peripheral blood, taken on day 0 of AZD1222 vaccination. These receptors came from an adult in good health.

This sequence joins TRBV24-1 and TRBJ2-7, with 7 bases aligning to TRBD1. After removal of 1 base from V and 5 bases from J, the junction contained 7 bases not matched to a gene. Germline V CDR1 and CDR2: KGHDR, SFDVKD. The CDR3 consists of 15 residues. The CDR3 region is CATSDFGRGSNEQYF. CDR3 coding DNA: TGTGCCACCAGTGATTTTGGCAGGGGGTCGAACGAGCAGTACTTC.

The chain joins TRBV6-6 to TRBJ2-3, with 12 bases lining up with TRBD2. The germline V gene encodes CDR1 MNHNY and CDR2 SVGAGI (reference sequence). The J segment lost 7 bases and the V segment lost 7 bases, leaving 9 bases of the junction unmatched. This CDR3 has 15 residues. The CDR3 nucleotides are TGTGCCAGCACCCCGGGGCTAGCGGGGGGGCATACGCAGTATTTT. Protein: CASTPGLAGGHTQYF.

V gene TRBV11-2 combines with J gene TRBJ1-1; D is unclear. This CDR3 is 14 amino acids long. Trimming shortened V by 2 bases and J by 9 bases, and 16 bases separated the two germline ends. The germline V gene has CDR1 SGHAT and CDR2 FQNNGV. CDR3 sequence: CASSLPEPLRKAFF. In DNA form, the CDR3 reads TGTGCCAGCAGCTTACCGGAGCCCCTGCGCAAAGCTTTCTTT.